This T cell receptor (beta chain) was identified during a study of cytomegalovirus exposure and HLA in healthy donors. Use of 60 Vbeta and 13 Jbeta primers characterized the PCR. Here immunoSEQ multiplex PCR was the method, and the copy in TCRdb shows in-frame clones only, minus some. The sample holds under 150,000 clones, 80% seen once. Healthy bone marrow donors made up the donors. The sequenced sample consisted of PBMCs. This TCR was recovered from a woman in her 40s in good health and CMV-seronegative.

In nucleotides, the CDR3 is TGTGCCATCAGTGAGTCCGTGGCAGGGGGCGAGCAGTACTTC. Its protein is CAISESVAGGEQYF. V usage is TRBV10-3 and J usage is TRBJ2-7; 7 bases are a match to TRBD1. The V gene's germline CDR1 is ENHRY and CDR2 SYGVKD. The CDR3 is 14 amino acids. Germline trimming cut 0 bases from V and 6 bases from J; bases unmatched to any gene: 5.